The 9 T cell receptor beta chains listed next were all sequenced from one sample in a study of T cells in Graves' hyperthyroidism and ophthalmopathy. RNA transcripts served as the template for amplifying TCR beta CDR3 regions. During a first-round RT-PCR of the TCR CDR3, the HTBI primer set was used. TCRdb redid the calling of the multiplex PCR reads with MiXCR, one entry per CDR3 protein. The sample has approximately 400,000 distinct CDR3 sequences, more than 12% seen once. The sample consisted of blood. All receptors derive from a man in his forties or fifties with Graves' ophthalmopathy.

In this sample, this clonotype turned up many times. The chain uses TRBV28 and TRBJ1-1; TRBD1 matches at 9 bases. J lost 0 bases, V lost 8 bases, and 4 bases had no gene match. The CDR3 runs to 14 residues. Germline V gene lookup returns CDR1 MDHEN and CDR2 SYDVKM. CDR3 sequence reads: CASLWTGVNTEAFF. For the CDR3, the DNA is TGTGCCAGCCTATGGACAGGGGTGAACACTGAAGCTTTCTTT.

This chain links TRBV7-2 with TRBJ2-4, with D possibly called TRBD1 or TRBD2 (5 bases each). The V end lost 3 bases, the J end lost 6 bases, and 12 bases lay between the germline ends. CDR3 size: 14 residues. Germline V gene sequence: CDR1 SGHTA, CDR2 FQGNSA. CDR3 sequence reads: CASSFWGLGNIQYF. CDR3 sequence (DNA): TGTGCCAGCAGCTTCTGGGGGTTGGGAAACATTCAGTACTTC.

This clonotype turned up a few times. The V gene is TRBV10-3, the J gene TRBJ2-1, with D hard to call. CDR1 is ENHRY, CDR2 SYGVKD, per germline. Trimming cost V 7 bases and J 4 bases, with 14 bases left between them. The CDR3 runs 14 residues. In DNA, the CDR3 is TGTGCCATCACATCTAGGGAAATTTACAATGAGCAGTTCTTC. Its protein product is CAITSREIYNEQFF.

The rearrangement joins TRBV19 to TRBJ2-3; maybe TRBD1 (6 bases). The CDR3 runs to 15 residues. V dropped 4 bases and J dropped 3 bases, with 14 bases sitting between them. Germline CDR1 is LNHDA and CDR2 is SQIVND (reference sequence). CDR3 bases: TGTGCCAGTAGTACCGCCGCCGGGACAACAGATACGCAGTATTTT. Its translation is CASSTAAGTTDTQYF. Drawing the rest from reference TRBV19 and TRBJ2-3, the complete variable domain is DGGITQSPKYLFRKEGQNVTLSCEQNLNHDAMYWYRQDPGQGLRLIYYSQIVNDFQKGDIAEGYSVSREKKESFPLTVTSAQKNPTAFYLCASSTAAGTTDTQYFGPGTRLTVL.

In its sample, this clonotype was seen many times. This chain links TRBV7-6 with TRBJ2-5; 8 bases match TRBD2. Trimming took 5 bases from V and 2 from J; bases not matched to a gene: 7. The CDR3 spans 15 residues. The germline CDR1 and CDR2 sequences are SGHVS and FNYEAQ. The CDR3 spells CASSPLTSVQETQYF. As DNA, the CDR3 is TGTGCCAGCAGCCCTCTGACTAGCGTACAAGAGACCCAGTACTTC. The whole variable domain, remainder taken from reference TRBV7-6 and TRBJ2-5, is GAGVSQSPRYKVTKRGQDVALRCDPISGHVSLYWYRQALGQGPEFLTYFNYEAQQDKSGLPNDRFSAERPEGSISTLTIQRTEQRDSAMYRCASSPLTSVQETQYFGPGTRLLVL.

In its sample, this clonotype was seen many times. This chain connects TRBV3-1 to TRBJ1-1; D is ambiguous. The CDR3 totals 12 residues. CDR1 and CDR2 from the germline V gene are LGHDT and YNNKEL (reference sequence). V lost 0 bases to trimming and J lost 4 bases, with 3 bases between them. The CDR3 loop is CASSQEGTEAFF. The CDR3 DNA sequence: TGTGCCAGCAGCCAAGAAGGCACTGAAGCTTTCTTT. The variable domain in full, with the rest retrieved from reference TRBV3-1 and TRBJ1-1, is DTAVSQTPKYLVTQMGNDKSIKCEQNLGHDTMYWYKQDSKKFLKIMFSYNNKELIINETVPNRFSPKSPDKAHLNLHINSLELGDSAVYFCASSQEGTEAFFGQGTRLTVV.

CDR3 protein: CAWSASGSGDTQYF. CDR3 sequence (DNA): TGTGCCTGGAGTGCGAGCGGGAGTGGGGATACGCAGTATTTT. The gene calls are TRBV30 and TRBJ2-3; 8 bases map to TRBD2. The CDR3 has 14 amino acids. Germline V gene sequence: CDR1 GTSNPN, CDR2 SVGIG (reference sequence). Trimming took 1 base from V and 6 from J; bases not matched to a gene: 6.

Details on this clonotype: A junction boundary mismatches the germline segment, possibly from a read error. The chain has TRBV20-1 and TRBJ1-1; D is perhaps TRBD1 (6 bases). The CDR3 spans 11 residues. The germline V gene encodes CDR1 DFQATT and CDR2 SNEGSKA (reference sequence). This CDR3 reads CSAGTPNTEAF. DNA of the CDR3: TGCAGTGCCGGGACACCAAACACTGAAGCTTTT.

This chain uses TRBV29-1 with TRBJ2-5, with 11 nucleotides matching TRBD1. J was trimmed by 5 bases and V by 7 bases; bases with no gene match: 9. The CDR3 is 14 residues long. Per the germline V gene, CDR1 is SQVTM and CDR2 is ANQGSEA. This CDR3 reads CSAGGDRGMETQYF. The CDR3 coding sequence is TGCAGCGCTGGGGGGGACAGGGGGATGGAGACCCAGTACTTC.